The rows below give T cell receptor beta chains drawn from one sample of a study of cytomegalovirus exposure and HLA in healthy donors. Produced via immunoSEQ multiplex PCR; TCRdb's table is partial and in-frame only. Among 200,000 to 300,000 clones, around 80% were seen once, and the ten largest hold about 0.5%. Input material: PBMCs. The receptors here all came from a boy aged 10-17 years in good health and CMV-seronegative. CDR3s include the opening cysteine and the closing phenylalanine or tryptophan. Each record gives: clone size, D gene, J gene, V gene, CDR3 protein, CDR3 DNA. A D gene is named only where the DNA matches it firmly. Expanded clones get a size class; other rows say once, few or many, or leave the size out.

few,NA,TRBJ1-5,TRBV5-6,CASSSTPGWGGNQPQHF,TGTGCCAGCAGCTCAACCCCAGGGTGGGGGGGGAATCAGCCCCAGCATTTT
NA,TRBD2,TRBJ2-5,TRBV2,CASSESGGGGKTQYF,TGTGCCAGCAGTGAAAGCGGGGGGGGCGGTAAGACCCAGTACTTC
few,NA,TRBJ2-1,TRBV30,CAWSVHLFDNEQFF,TGTGCCTGGAGTGTACACCTCTTCGACAATGAGCAGTTCTTC
NA,NA,TRBJ2-7,TRBV7-2,CASSESGQGAYEQYF,TGTGCCAGCAGCGAGAGCGGGCAGGGGGCCTACGAGCAGTACTTC
NA,NA,TRBJ1-2,TRBV30,CAWSTTPNYGYTF,TGTGCCTGGAGTACAACGCCGAACTATGGCTACACCTTC
NA,NA,TRBJ1-5,TRBV30,CAWDRSNQPQHF,TGTGCCTGGGACAGGAGCAATCAGCCCCAGCATTTT
NA,NA,TRBJ1-1,TRBV29-1,CSVVGQYQFTTEAFF,TGCAGCGTTGTTGGGCAGTACCAATTTACGACTGAAGCTTTCTTT
NA,TRBD2,TRBJ2-7,TRBV9,CASSVASGREQYF,TGTGCCAGCAGCGTAGCTAGCGGACGCGAGCAGTACTTC
NA,TRBD1,TRBJ2-7,TRBV9,CASSVGQGTDEQYF,TGTGCCAGCAGCGTAGGACAGGGTACGGACGAGCAGTACTTC
NA,NA,TRBJ2-1,TRBV6-1,CASSETWRVTDNEQFF,TGTGCCAGCAGTGAAACCTGGCGGGTGACGGACAATGAGCAGTTCTTC
NA,NA,TRBJ2-7,TRBV21-1,CASTSEYEQYF,TGTGCCAGCACGTCAGAATACGAGCAGTACTTC
NA,TRBD2,TRBJ2-3,TRBV4-1,CASSSYSGGYTDTQYF,TGCGCCAGCAGCTCCTATAGCGGGGGGTACACAGATACGCAGTATTTT
NA,TRBD1,TRBJ2-5,TRBV6-5,CASSYDRGQVETQYF,TGTGCCAGCAGTTACGACAGGGGGCAGGTAGAGACCCAGTACTTC
NA,NA,TRBJ2-7,TRBV6-1,CASRTDRLPYEQYF,TGTGCCAGCAGAACGGACAGATTACCCTACGAGCAGTACTTC
once,TRBD2,TRBJ2-1,TRBV5-1,CASSFGRSNEQFF,TGCGCCAGCAGCTTCGGGAGGTCCAATGAGCAGTTCTTC
NA,TRBD1,TRBJ1-6,TRBV5-1,CASSQMTGATGINLSPLHF,TGCGCCAGCAGCCAAATGACAGGGGCGACTGGGATTAACCTATCACCCCTCCACTTT
few,NA,TRBJ1-1,TRBV4-2,CASSQGVRSNTEAFF,TGTGCCAGCAGCCAAGGCGTGAGATCGAACACTGAAGCTTTCTTT
NA,NA,TRBJ2-2,TRBV7-9,CASSSDSVPTGELFF,TGTGCCAGCAGCTCGGACAGCGTTCCCACCGGGGAGCTGTTTTTT
once,NA,TRBJ2-3,TRBV5-1,CASTEGGFTDTQYF,TGCGCCAGCACCGAGGGCGGCTTCACAGATACGCAGTATTTT
once,NA,TRBJ1-1,TRBV5-1,CASSPGGTEAFF,TGCGCCAGCAGCCCGGGGGGTACTGAAGCTTTCTTT
NA,TRBD2,TRBJ2-2,TRBV19,CASIGRETRSGELFF,TGTGCCAGTATCGGGAGGGAGACTAGGTCCGGGGAGCTGTTTTTT
once,NA,TRBJ2-7,TRBV7-9,CASSPSSYEQYF,TGTGCCAGCAGCCCGAGCTCCTACGAGCAGTACTTC
NA,NA,TRBJ2-5,TRBV4-2,CASSQPGSSGETQYF,TGTGCCAGCAGCCAACCCGGGAGTTCAGGGGAGACCCAGTACTTC
NA,TRBD2,TRBJ2-1,TRBV19,CASSGEGAGDDNEQFF,TGTGCCAGTAGTGGTGAGGGAGCGGGAGACGACAATGAGCAGTTCTTC
NA,NA,TRBJ2-1,TRBV5-4,CASSEWEPYNEQFF,TGTGCCAGTTCTGAGTGGGAGCCCTACAATGAGCAGTTCTTC
NA,NA,TRBJ2-7,TRBV7-2,CASSPERSSYEQYF,TGTGCCAGCAGCCCCGAGCGGAGCTCCTACGAGCAGTACTTC
once,TRBD1,TRBJ2-3,TRBV4-1,CASSWSRDRSSTDTQYF,TGCGCCAGCAGCTGGAGCCGGGACAGATCTAGCACAGATACGCAGTATTTT
NA,TRBD1,TRBJ1-2,TRBV5-6,CASSSSRDRVNYGYTF,TGTGCCAGCAGCTCCAGCCGGGACAGGGTTAACTATGGCTACACCTTC
NA,TRBD1,TRBJ2-7,TRBV10-3,CAISEDRAYEQYF,TGTGCCATCAGTGAGGACAGGGCCTACGAGCAGTACTTC
NA,TRBD1,TRBJ1-2,TRBV11-1,CASSWDRVGGYTF,TGTGCCAGCAGCTGGGACAGGGTCGGCGGCTACACCTTC
few,NA,TRBJ1-5,TRBV19,CASSDDFSSPQHF,TGTGCCAGTAGTGACGACTTTTCATCGCCCCAGCATTTT
NA,TRBD1,TRBJ1-2,TRBV6-5,CASSAGTGGMGYTF,TGTGCCAGCAGTGCCGGGACAGGGGGCATGGGCTACACCTTC
once,TRBD1,TRBJ2-5,TRBV7-3,CASSPEWWTGGAETQYF,TGTGCCAGCAGCCCCGAATGGTGGACAGGGGGCGCAGAGACCCAGTACTTC
NA,NA,TRBJ1-3,TRBV5-6,CASTQASGNTIYF,TGTGCCAGCACACAGGCCTCTGGAAACACCATATATTTT
NA,TRBD1,TRBJ1-1,TRBV6-4,CASRGDSMNTEAFF,TGTGCCAGCAGGGGGGACAGCATGAACACTGAAGCTTTCTTT
NA,TRBD2,TRBJ2-2,TRBV2,CARGRRAGDTGELFF,TGTGCCAGGGGACGGCGAGCGGGGGACACCGGGGAGCTGTTTTTT
NA,NA,TRBJ1-6,TRBV5-8,CASSFADFKPNSPLHF,TGTGCCAGCAGCTTCGCAGATTTTAAACCTAATTCACCCCTCCACTTT
NA,TRBD1,TRBJ2-7,TRBV13,CASSYSTGSRSYEQYF,TGTGCCAGCAGCTACTCGACAGGGAGTCGTTCCTACGAGCAGTACTTC
NA,TRBD1,TRBJ1-5,TRBV7-2,CASSPRGHQPQHF,TGTGCCAGCAGTCCCAGGGGGCATCAGCCCCAGCATTTT
few,TRBD1,TRBJ2-7,TRBV7-2,CASSFDRGAYEQYF,TGTGCCAGCAGCTTTGACAGGGGGGCCTACGAGCAGTACTTC
NA,NA,TRBJ1-1,TRBV25-1,CASSEYFGGAEAFF,TGTGCCAGCAGTGAATATTTCGGGGGGGCTGAAGCTTTCTTT
NA,TRBD1,TRBJ1-2,TRBV18,CASSLGQGRMNGYTF,TGTGCCAGCTCACTCGGACAGGGTCGAATGAATGGCTACACCTTC
NA,TRBD2,TRBJ2-7,TRBV19,CASSPTSVGFGQYF,TGTGCCAGTAGCCCGACTAGCGTAGGGTTTGGGCAGTACTTC